These T cell receptor beta chains were read from a single sample in a study of cytomegalovirus exposure and HLA in healthy donors. Assay used: immunoSEQ multiplex PCR; TCRdb lists only in-frame clones, some missing. Of 200,000 or so clones listed, around four fifths are singletons. The sample comprised PBMCs. Every receptor here comes from a boy between 2 and 10 years old in good health and CMV-seronegative. CDR3s include the opening cysteine and the closing phenylalanine or tryptophan. D genes are given only for firm matches. The size field is filled for only some rows; it gives once, few, many or a size class.

V gene,clone size,J gene,D gene,CDR3 DNA,CDR3 protein
TRBV11-2,few,TRBJ2-7,NA,TGTGCCAGCAGCCTACGCGCTAACTACGGTGGTCTGGACTTC,CASSLRANYGGLDF
TRBV12-5,once,TRBJ2-3,TRBD1,TGTGCTAGTGGTGTACCGCCGGGACAGAACGATTCTAGCACAGATACGCAGTATTTT,CASGVPPGQNDSSTDTQYF
TRBV6-1,once,TRBJ2-1,TRBD2,TGTGCCAGCAGTGATCTAGCGGGGGGTTACAATGAGCAGTTCTTC,CASSDLAGGYNEQFF
TRBV11-2,NA,TRBJ2-5,TRBD1,TGTGCCAGCAGACCTGACAGGGACCACTTCTTCCAGTACTTC,CASRPDRDHFFQYF
TRBV29-1,NA,TRBJ2-2,NA,TGCAGCGTCCTTAGAGGCGGGGAGCTGTTTTTT,CSVLRGGELFF
TRBV6-6,NA,TRBJ2-2,TRBD2,TGTGCCAGCAGTTACGGCGGGGGGTACACCGGGGAGCTGTTTTTT,CASSYGGGYTGELFF
TRBV11-2,NA,TRBJ2-7,NA,TGTGCCAGCAGCTTAGATCATTCGAGCTCCTACGAGCAGTACTTC,CASSLDHSSSYEQYF
TRBV4-1,once,TRBJ2-3,NA,TGCGCCAGCAGCCAAGTTCTGGACAGAAATTCAGACACAGATACGCAGTATTTT,CASSQVLDRNSDTDTQYF
TRBV5-4,NA,TRBJ2-3,NA,TGTGCCAGCAGTCCCCCCGGGGCAGATACGCAGTATTTT,CASSPPGADTQYF
TRBV5-1,NA,TRBJ2-7,NA,TGCGCCAGCAGCTTGGGACAGAGCTCCTACGAGCAGTACTTC,CASSLGQSSYEQYF
TRBV6-1,NA,TRBJ1-6,TRBD1,TGTGCCAGCAGTGAGACAGGGGGCGGGAATTCACCCCTCCACTTT,CASSETGGGNSPLHF
TRBV20-1,NA,TRBJ2-7,NA,TGCAGTGCCGGCTCAGAGCGGGTAGAGTACTTC,CSAGSERVEYF
TRBV14,NA,TRBJ2-1,TRBD1,TGTGCCAGCAGCCGCGCGACAGGGAGTCCCTACAATGAGCAGTTCTTC,CASSRATGSPYNEQFF
TRBV25-1,NA,TRBJ2-7,NA,TGTGCCAGCAGTGAATCTTCCTACGAGCAGTACTTC,CASSESSYEQYF
TRBV6-4,once,TRBJ2-3,NA,TGTGCCAGCAGTGGGGGGGAGGACCCCACAGATACGCAGTATTTT,CASSGGEDPTDTQYF
TRBV10-2,NA,TRBJ2-3,NA,TGCGCCAGCAGAGACGGACTAACAGATACGCAGTATTTT,CASRDGLTDTQYF
TRBV7-9,NA,TRBJ2-6,NA,TGTGCCAGCAGCCCCCACGGTTCTGGGGCCAACGTCCTGACTTTC,CASSPHGSGANVLTF
TRBV15,NA,TRBJ2-7,TRBD1,TGTGCCACCAGCAGAGTAAGCAGGGGGTCCGAGCAGTACTTC,CATSRVSRGSEQYF
TRBV19,NA,TRBJ2-1,NA,TGTGCCAGTAGTATTCCCTACCCAGAAGTAGCCAATGAGCAGTTCTTC,CASSIPYPEVANEQFF
TRBV27,NA,TRBJ2-7,TRBD1,TGTGCCAGCAGTACGGGACAGATGGACGAGCAGTACTTC,CASSTGQMDEQYF
TRBV5-6,NA,TRBJ1-2,NA,TGTGCCAGCAGCGGTGCGGGGGATACGGGGCGCATCTATGGCTACACCTTC,CASSGAGDTGRIYGYTF
TRBV19,NA,TRBJ1-1,NA,TGTGCCAGTACCCCTACAGGGAACACTGAAGCTTTCTTT,CASTPTGNTEAFF
TRBV11-2,NA,TRBJ2-1,TRBD2,TGTGCCAGCAGCTCCCCAACTAGCGTCCCCTACAATGAGCAGTTCTTC,CASSSPTSVPYNEQFF
TRBV9,NA,TRBJ2-5,NA,TGTGCCAGCAGCCCCCCCGTCGGCGGCGAGACCCAGTACTTC,CASSPPVGGETQYF
TRBV7-2,few,TRBJ1-5,TRBD1,TGTGCCAGCAGCGTCCTAACAGGGGCCAATCAGCCCCAGCATTTT,CASSVLTGANQPQHF
TRBV4-1,NA,TRBJ1-1,NA,TGCGCCAGCAGCCAAGGTAGGGGAAACACTGAAGCCTTCTTT,CASSQGRGNTEAFF
TRBV9,once,TRBJ1-3,NA,TGTGCCAGCAGCGTAAGCGGAGGTGGGCCGTTCTCTGGAAACACCATATATTTT,CASSVSGGGPFSGNTIYF
TRBV27,NA,TRBJ2-2,NA,TGTGCCAGCAGTTTAGGCCCCTATCTAGCCGGGGAGCTGTTTTTT,CASSLGPYLAGELFF
TRBV4-2,NA,TRBJ2-1,TRBD2,TGTGCCAGCAGCCAATTATCTTACTACGCTGCCGGGACTAGCGAGGGGGCTGAGCAGTTCTTC,CASSQLSYYAAGTSEGAEQFF
TRBV30,NA,TRBJ2-7,NA,TGTGCCTGGAGTGTACCACAGCCGTCCTACGAGCAGTACTTC,CAWSVPQPSYEQYF
TRBV10-2,NA,TRBJ1-1,NA,TGCGCCAGCAGGGACACTAACACTGAAGCTTTCTTT,CASRDTNTEAFF
TRBV11-2,NA,TRBJ2-7,NA,TGTGCCAGCAGCTTATCGACCGGGAGCTACGAGCAGTACTTC,CASSLSTGSYEQYF
TRBV7-6,NA,TRBJ1-5,NA,TGTGCCAGCAGCTTTTCGGGCAATCAGCCCCAGCATTTT,CASSFSGNQPQHF
TRBV2,once,TRBJ2-7,TRBD2,TGTGCCGGGAAAGGACTAGCTGACGAGCAGTACTTC,CAGKGLADEQYF
TRBV11-2,few,TRBJ1-1,NA,TGTGCCAGCAGCTTAGATCCGACAGGTTTTATTGCTTTCTTT,CASSLDPTGFIAFF
TRBV30,NA,TRBJ1-5,NA,TGTGCCTGGAGTGACGGGGGTAATCAGCCCCAGCATTTT,CAWSDGGNQPQHF
TRBV21-1,once,TRBJ1-5,NA,TGTGCCAGCAATCACCGCCGACAGGGTGATCAGCCCCAGCATTTT,CASNHRRQGDQPQHF
TRBV30,NA,TRBJ2-7,NA,TGTGCCTGGAGCAGATTCCCCTACGAGCAGTACTTC,CAWSRFPYEQYF
TRBV6-5,NA,TRBJ1-1,NA,TGTGCCAGCAGTATCCCGCGGGGGGGCCCCACTGAAGCTTTCTTT,CASSIPRGGPTEAFF
TRBV2,NA,TRBJ2-7,NA,TGTGCCAGCATCACAGCCTCCTACGAGCAGTACTTC,CASITASYEQYF
TRBV5-4,NA,TRBJ1-3,NA,TGTGCCAGCAGCCATAAGGGACGGACTAGAAACACCATATATTTT,CASSHKGRTRNTIYF
TRBV6-5,few,TRBJ1-6,NA,TGTGCCAGCAGTTACTCGTCAGGGAATTCACCCCTCCACTTT,CASSYSSGNSPLHF
TRBV4-2,NA,TRBJ1-5,NA,TGTGCCAGCAGCCAAGACCTGGACAGTTATCAGCCCCAGCATTTT,CASSQDLDSYQPQHF
TRBV9,NA,TRBJ2-1,TRBD2,TGTGCCAGCAGCGTTTTCGGGGGGGCCCCCCACAATGAGCAGTTCTTC,CASSVFGGAPHNEQFF
TRBV4-1,NA,TRBJ2-3,TRBD2,TGCGCCAGCAGCCAAGAGGGTCCTAGCGGGGGGGCATGGACAGATACGCAGTATTTT,CASSQEGPSGGAWTDTQYF
TRBV30,once,TRBJ1-5,TRBD1,TGTGCCTGGAGTGTGGGACAGTGGCATCAGCCCCAGCATTTT,CAWSVGQWHQPQHF
TRBV19,once,TRBJ1-3,NA,TGTGCCAGTAAGGGGCAGGGCTCTGGAAACACCATATATTTT,CASKGQGSGNTIYF
TRBV28,NA,TRBJ2-7,NA,TGTGCCAGCAGTTTATTAAAGGGGCTCTACGAGCAGTACTTC,CASSLLKGLYEQYF
TRBV11-1,NA,TRBJ2-1,NA,TGTGCCAGCAGCCTGGGGGCGCGAGAGCAGTTCTTC,CASSLGAREQFF
TRBV9,NA,TRBJ1-2,NA,TGTGCCAGCAGCGGACTATATGGCTACACCTTC,CASSGLYGYTF
TRBV27,NA,TRBJ1-5,TRBD1,TGTGCCAGCAGTTCTCAGGGGGGAAATCAGCCCCAGCATTTT,CASSSQGGNQPQHF
TRBV4-1,once,TRBJ2-3,TRBD2,TGCGCCAGCAGTCGAGCGGGGGCCAACACAGATACGCAGTATTTT,CASSRAGANTDTQYF
TRBV15,NA,TRBJ2-3,NA,TGTGCCACCAGCAACCGGACTCTTTACACAGATACGCAGTATTTT,CATSNRTLYTDTQYF
TRBV7-8,once,TRBJ1-5,TRBD1,TGTGCCAGCAGCTTAAGGGCCGGGACAGGGGGCCAGCCCCAGCATTTT,CASSLRAGTGGQPQHF
TRBV15,NA,TRBJ2-2,NA,TGTGCCACCAGCAGAGACAGTCCGAACACCGGGGAGCTGTTTTTT,CATSRDSPNTGELFF
TRBV7-6,NA,TRBJ2-1,TRBD2,TGTGCCAGCAGCTTAGGGACTAGCGGGCATGAGCAGTTCTTC,CASSLGTSGHEQFF
TRBV15,once,TRBJ2-7,TRBD2,TGTGCCACCAGCAGAGATAAGCGGGGGTACTACGAGCAGTACTTC,CATSRDKRGYYEQYF
TRBV7-2,NA,TRBJ1-5,TRBD1,TGTGCCAGCAGCCCTGGACAGGGTATGGGGCAGCCCCAGCATTTT,CASSPGQGMGQPQHF
TRBV5-1,NA,TRBJ2-3,TRBD2,TGCGCCAGCAGCTATCATCGGGCTAGCGGGGGGCCCGGTAGGGATACGCAGTATTTT,CASSYHRASGGPGRDTQYF